The rows below give T cell receptor beta chains drawn from one sample of a study of blood T cell repertoires in COVID-19. This table comes from immunoSEQ multiplex PCR, and its TCRdb copy is limited to in-frame clones, with some not included. Here the sample spans more than 85,000 clones, 72% being singletons. The sample taken for sequencing was peripheral blood. The receptors stem from a woman aged 60-75 years with acute or convalescent COVID-19. Each CDR3 is given with its conserved first and last residue. D genes are given only for firm matches. Not every row has a clone size; where given, it reads once, few, many or a size class.

TRBJ1-1 TRBV29-1 - - CSVAPHSTEAFF TGCAGCGTTGCCCCGCACAGTACTGAAGCTTTCTTT
TRBJ1-2 TRBV4-3 - - CASSQGARGSYGYTF TGCGCCAGCAGCCAAGGCGCCAGGGGATCATATGGCTACACCTTC
TRBJ1-5 TRBV7-3 - - CASRLTVDQPQHF TGTGCCAGCAGGTTGACAGTGGATCAGCCCCAGCATTTT
TRBJ1-4 TRBV6-5 - - CASNRDLKLFF TGTGCCAGCAACAGGGATTTGAAACTGTTTTTT
TRBJ2-5 TRBV10-3 TRBD1 - CAIGTGLAGETQYF TGTGCCATCGGGACAGGGTTGGCGGGCGAGACCCAGTACTTC
TRBJ2-1 TRBV18 TRBD1 once CASSPGQGGLNDNEQFF TGTGCCAGCTCACCGGGACAGGGGGGCCTAAACGACAATGAGCAGTTCTTC
TRBJ1-1 TRBV28 - - CASSLVSGTGVNTEAFF TGTGCCAGCAGTTTGGTATCGGGGACGGGGGTGAACACTGAAGCTTTCTTT
TRBJ1-2 TRBV12-3/TRBV12-4 - few CASSLGRDSGYTF TGTGCCAGCAGTTTAGGCAGGGATAGCGGCTACACCTTC
TRBJ2-5 TRBV5-1 TRBD2 - CASSFAGAQYF TGCGCCAGCAGCTTCGCGGGAGCCCAGTACTTC
TRBJ2-4 TRBV5-1 TRBD2 - CASTGTSGGKNIQYF TGCGCCAGCACCGGGACTAGCGGGGGAAAAAACATTCAGTACTTC
TRBJ1-5 TRBV12-5 - few CASGLTSQGNQPQHF TGTGCTAGTGGTTTGACCTCCCAGGGGAACCAGCCCCAGCATTTT
TRBJ2-5 TRBV29-1 - - CSVHAGTRQETQYF TGCAGCGTCCACGCCGGGACTCGGCAAGAGACCCAGTACTTC
TRBJ1-6 TRBV7-9 - - CASSPYENSPLHF TGTGCCAGCAGCCCGTACGAGAATTCACCCCTCCACTTT
TRBJ1-4 TRBV20-1 - - CSAREGALSLF TGCAGTGCTAGAGAAGGGGCGCTTAGCCTTTTT